Described below is a single TCR beta chain sequence and its context. The sample is drawn from a study of T cell clones after liver transplantation. Study as a whole: Standard immunosuppression, with no induction, continued until 12-24 months after transplant.

Sequenced by immunoSEQ multiplex PCR; TCRdb stores in-frame clones only, minus some. Of around 20,000 clones listed, 85% to 90% are singletons. With 5 bases clipped from V and 3 bases from J, the junction kept 6 bases outside the gene matches. CDR1 LNHDA and CDR2 SQIVND come from the germline V gene (reference sequence). CDR3 length equals 15 residues. Thawed unstimulated PBMCs were FACS-sorted by CD3, CD4 and CD8 into two populations. This TCR was sampled from a human patient who received a liver transplant. A subset of T cells may come from the graft donor. This chain connects TRBV19 to TRBJ2-7; 11 nucleotides align to TRBD2. The sample in question was CD8+ T cells from blood, obtained approximately 3.5 years after liver transplant. The CDR3 protein is CASSAGTSGFYEQYF. The CDR3 nucleotides are TGTGCCAGTAGTGCCGGGACTAGCGGCTTCTACGAGCAGTACTTC.